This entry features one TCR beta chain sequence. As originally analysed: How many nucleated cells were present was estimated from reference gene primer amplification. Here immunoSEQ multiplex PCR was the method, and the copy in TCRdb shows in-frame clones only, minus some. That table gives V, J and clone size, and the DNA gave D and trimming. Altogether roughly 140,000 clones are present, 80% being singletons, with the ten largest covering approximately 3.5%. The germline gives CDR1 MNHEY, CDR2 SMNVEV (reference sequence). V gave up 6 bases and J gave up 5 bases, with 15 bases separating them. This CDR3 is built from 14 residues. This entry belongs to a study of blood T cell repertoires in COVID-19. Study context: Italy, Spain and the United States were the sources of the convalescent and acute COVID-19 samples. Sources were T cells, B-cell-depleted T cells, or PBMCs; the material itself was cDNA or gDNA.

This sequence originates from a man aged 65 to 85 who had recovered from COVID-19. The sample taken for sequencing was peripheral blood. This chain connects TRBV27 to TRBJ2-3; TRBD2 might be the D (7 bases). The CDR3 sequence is CASRSGGGGDTQYF. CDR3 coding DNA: TGTGCCAGCAGGTCGGGGGGCGGCGGAGATACGCAGTATTTT.